This T cell receptor (beta chain) was identified during a study of chemoradiotherapy in HPV16-positive cancers. Overall study results and limits: HPV-specific T cells were functionally defined from only a couple of HPV16-positive patients.

Data came from immunoSEQ multiplex PCR; TCRdb stores just in-frame clones and leaves some out. The table lists some 12,000 clones, around 89% of them singletons. CDR1 is LNHDA, CDR2 SQIVND, per germline (reference sequence). V gave up 1 base and J gave up 10 bases, with 10 bases separating them. The CDR3 consists of 12 residues. Details on this clone: Its specificity is unknown.

This rearrangement joins TRBV19 to TRBJ1-1; no clear D. This clonotype was sampled from a human donor with HPV-associated anogenital cancer. The sequenced sample was blood, obtained from a patient who underwent chemoradiotherapy. The CDR3 loop reads CASSIGTVGAFF. CDR3 DNA sequence: TGTGCCAGTAGTATAGGAACAGTTGGAGCTTTCTTT.